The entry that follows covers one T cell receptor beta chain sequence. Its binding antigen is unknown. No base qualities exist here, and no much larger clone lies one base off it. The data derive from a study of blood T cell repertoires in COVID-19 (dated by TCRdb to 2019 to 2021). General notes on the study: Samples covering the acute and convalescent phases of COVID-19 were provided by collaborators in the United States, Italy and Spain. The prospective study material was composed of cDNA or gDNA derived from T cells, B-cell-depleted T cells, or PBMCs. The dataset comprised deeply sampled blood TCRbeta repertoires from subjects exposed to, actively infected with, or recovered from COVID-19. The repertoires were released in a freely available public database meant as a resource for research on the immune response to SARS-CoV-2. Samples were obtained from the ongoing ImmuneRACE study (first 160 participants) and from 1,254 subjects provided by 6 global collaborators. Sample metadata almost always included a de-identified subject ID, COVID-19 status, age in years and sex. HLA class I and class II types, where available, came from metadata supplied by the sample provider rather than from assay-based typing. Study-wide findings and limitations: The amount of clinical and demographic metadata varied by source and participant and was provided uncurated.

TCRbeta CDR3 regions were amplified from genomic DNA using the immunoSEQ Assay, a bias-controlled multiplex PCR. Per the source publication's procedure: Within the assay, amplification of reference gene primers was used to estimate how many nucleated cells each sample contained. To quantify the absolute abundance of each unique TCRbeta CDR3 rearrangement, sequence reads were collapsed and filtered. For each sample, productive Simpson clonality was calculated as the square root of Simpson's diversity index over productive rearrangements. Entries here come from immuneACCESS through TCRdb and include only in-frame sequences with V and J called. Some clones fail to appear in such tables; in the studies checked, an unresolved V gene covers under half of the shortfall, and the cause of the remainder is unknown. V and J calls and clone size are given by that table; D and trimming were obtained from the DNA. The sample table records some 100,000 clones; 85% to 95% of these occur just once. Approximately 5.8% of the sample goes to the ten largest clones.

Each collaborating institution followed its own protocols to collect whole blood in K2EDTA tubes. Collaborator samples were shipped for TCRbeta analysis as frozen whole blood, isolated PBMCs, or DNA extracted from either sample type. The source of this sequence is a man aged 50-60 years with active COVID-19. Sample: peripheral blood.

The nucleotide sequence is given as TGTGCCAGCAGTGTCTTAAGCGGCAACAATGAGCAGTTCTTC. Its protein reads: CASSVLSGNNEQFF. This chain is built from TRBV2 and TRBJ2-1; TRBD2 might be the D gene, on 5 matching bases. The germline V gene sets CDR1 to SNHLY and CDR2 to FYNNEI. Reading from cysteine to phenylalanine, the CDR3 counts 14 amino acids. Only the CDR3 DNA stays, 42 bases, in frame from base 1. A distance of 12 bases separates the germline ends of V and J, which lose 4 bases and 5 bases respectively.